This T cell receptor beta chain was recorded in a study of cytomegalovirus exposure and HLA in healthy donors. Regarding the study as a whole: In vitro checks showed that a few CMV-associated chains really do target CMV antigens. Rarity marked most TCR sequences, yet some public TCRs occurred in many donors. The tendency of first-cohort TCR clusters to co-occur in the 100 to 150 validation repertoires was identified by a subsequent analysis.

V lost 0 bases to trimming and J lost 5 bases; unmatched junction nucleotides: 6. In germline, CDR1 is MNHEY, CDR2 SVGAGI. This CDR3 is built from 15 residues. Clones were read by immunoSEQ multiplex PCR, and TCRdb kept only the in-frame ones, dropping some. The sample records about 56,000 clones, about 96% being singletons. As regards this clone: Its antigen is as yet unknown.

This clonotype originated in a woman aged 18 to 35 in good health and CMV-seronegative. The V and J genes are TRBV6-5 and TRBJ1-2; 7 nucleotides agree with TRBD1. The sample taken for sequencing was PBMCs. CDR3 DNA sequence: TGTGCCAGCAGTTACTCCGACAGGGTGGGGTATGGCTACACCTTC. Residues: CASSYSDRVGYGYTF.